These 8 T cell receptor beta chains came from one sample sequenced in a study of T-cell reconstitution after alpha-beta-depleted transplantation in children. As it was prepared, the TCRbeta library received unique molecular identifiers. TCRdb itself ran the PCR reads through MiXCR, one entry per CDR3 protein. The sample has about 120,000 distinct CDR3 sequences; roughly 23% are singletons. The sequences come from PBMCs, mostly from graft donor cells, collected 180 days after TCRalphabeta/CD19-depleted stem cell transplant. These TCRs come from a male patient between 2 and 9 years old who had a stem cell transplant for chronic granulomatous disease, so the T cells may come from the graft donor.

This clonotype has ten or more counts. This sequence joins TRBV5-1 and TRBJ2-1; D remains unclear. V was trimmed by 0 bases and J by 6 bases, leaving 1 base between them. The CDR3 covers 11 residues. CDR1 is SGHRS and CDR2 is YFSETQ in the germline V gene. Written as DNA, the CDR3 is TGCGCCAGCAGCTTGGCCAATGAGCAGTTCTTC. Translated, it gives CASSLANEQFF.

The CDR3 loop reads CATRDGGSVQETQYF. DNA of the CDR3: TGTGCCACCAGGGACGGAGGGTCCGTACAAGAGACCCAGTACTTC. This chain links TRBV24-1 with TRBJ2-5; perhaps TRBD2 as D (6 bases). The CDR3 has 15 residues. Germline loops: CDR1 KGHDR, CDR2 SFDVKD. Trimming left V 7 bases short and J 2 bases short, with 16 bases between.

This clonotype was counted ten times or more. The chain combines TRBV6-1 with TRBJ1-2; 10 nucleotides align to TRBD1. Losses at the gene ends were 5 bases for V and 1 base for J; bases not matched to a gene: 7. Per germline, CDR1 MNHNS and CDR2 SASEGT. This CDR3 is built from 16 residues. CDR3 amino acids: CASSQTGGLSNYGYTF. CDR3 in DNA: TGTGCCAGCAGTCAGACAGGGGGCCTTAGTAACTATGGCTACACCTTC.

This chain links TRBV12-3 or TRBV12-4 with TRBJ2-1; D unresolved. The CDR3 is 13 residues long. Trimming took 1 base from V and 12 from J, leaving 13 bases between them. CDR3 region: CASSLEGPLGQFF. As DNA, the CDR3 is TGTGCCAGCAGTTTAGAGGGCCCCCTAGGGCAGTTCTTC.

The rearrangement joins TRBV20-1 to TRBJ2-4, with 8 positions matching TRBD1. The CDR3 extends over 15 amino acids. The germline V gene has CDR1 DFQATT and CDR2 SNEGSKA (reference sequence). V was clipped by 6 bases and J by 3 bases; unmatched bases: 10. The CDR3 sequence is CSATDRGDGKNIQYF. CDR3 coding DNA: TGCAGTGCAACTGACAGGGGAGATGGCAAAAACATTCAGTACTTC.

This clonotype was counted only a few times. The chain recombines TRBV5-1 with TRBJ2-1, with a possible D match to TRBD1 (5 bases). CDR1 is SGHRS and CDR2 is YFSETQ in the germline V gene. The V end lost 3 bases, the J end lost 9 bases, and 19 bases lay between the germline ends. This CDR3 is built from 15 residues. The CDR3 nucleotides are TGCGCCAGCAGCTCCCGACAGACTCCCAGTGGTGAGCAGTTCTTC. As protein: CASSSRQTPSGEQFF.

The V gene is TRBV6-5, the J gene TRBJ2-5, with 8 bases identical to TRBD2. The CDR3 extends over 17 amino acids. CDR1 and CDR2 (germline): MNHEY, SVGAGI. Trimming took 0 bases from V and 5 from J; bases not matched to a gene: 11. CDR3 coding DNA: TGTGCCAGCAGTTACTCGAAACGGGAGGGCCTTCGGGAGACCCAGTACTTC. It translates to CASSYSKREGLRETQYF.

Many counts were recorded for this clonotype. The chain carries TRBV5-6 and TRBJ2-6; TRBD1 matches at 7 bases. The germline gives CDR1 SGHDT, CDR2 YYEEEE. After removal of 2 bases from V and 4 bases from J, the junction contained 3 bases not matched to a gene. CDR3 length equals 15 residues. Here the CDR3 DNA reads TGTGCCAGCAGCTTCAGGGGGATCGGGGCCAACGTCCTGACTTTC. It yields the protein CASSFRGIGANVLTF.